The rows below give T cell receptor beta chains drawn from one sample of a study of OX40 agonist ivuxolimab in advanced cancers. Repertoires were generated with immunoSEQ multiplex PCR, while TCRdb's copy carries only in-frame clones and drops some. The sample holds about 56,000 clones; about 83% are singletons and the top ten take 3% to 3.5%. The material sequenced was CD4+ or CD8+ T cells sorted from blood, taken in a trial of the OX40 agonist ivuxolimab. Receptor source: an adult with an advanced solid tumor such as melanoma, head and neck, liver or kidney cancer. Each CDR3 is given with its conserved first and last residue. A D gene is named only where the DNA matches it firmly. Size values are once, few and many counts, or a class for expanded clones, and some rows have none.

V gene	CDR3 length	D gene	clone size	J gene	CDR3 protein	CDR3 DNA
TRBV27	13	.	.	TRBJ2-5	CASSPRGRETQYF	TGTGCCAGCAGTCCCCGGGGGCGAGAGACCCAGTACTTC
TRBV6-5	15	TRBD1	.	TRBJ2-1	CAIPPPQGAYNEQFF	TGTGCCATCCCCCCCCCACAGGGGGCCTACAATGAGCAGTTCTTC
TRBV6-6	14	TRBD1	.	TRBJ1-5	CASSVGQGGQPQHF	TGTGCCAGCAGTGTGGGACAGGGTGGTCAGCCCCAGCATTTT
TRBV6-1	15	TRBD1	.	TRBJ1-2	CASSHPRQGLSGYTF	TGTGCCAGCAGCCACCCAAGACAGGGACTCAGTGGCTACACCTTC
TRBV19	14	TRBD2	few	TRBJ2-2	CASRGLAGPGELFF	TGTGCCAGCAGAGGACTAGCGGGGCCCGGGGAGCTGTTTTTT
TRBV5-6	14	TRBD2	few	TRBJ2-7	CASSISGRKYEQYF	TGTGCCAGCAGTATTAGCGGGAGAAAGTACGAGCAGTACTTC
TRBV7-9	14	TRBD2	.	TRBJ2-2	CASSAGLGTGELFF	TGTGCCAGCAGCGCTGGACTAGGAACCGGGGAGCTGTTTTTT
TRBV6-6	13	TRBD2	.	TRBJ2-1	CASSPSGGKKQFF	TGTGCCAGCAGTCCCTCGGGGGGGAAGAAGCAGTTCTTC
TRBV19	16	.	.	TRBJ1-1	CASSINPGLLNTEAFF	TGTGCCAGTAGTATAAATCCGGGGCTCTTAAACACTGAAGCTTTCTTT
TRBV18	14	TRBD2	once	TRBJ2-1	CASSPRLADNEQFF	TGTGCCAGCTCACCGAGACTAGCGGACAATGAGCAGTTCTTC
TRBV7-3	13	.	.	TRBJ1-2	CASSLGAGYGYTF	TGTGCCAGCAGCTTAGGTGCGGGCTATGGCTACACCTTC
TRBV7-9	14	.	.	TRBJ2-1	CASTSPGNFNEQFF	TGTGCCAGCACTTCCCCTGGAAATTTCAATGAGCAGTTCTTC
TRBV11-2	14	TRBD1	.	TRBJ1-1	CASRVDRVGTEAFF	TGTGCCAGCAGAGTCGACAGGGTTGGAACTGAAGCTTTCTTT
TRBV2	14	.	.	TRBJ1-4	CASKFRETNEKLFF	TGTGCCAGCAAGTTCAGGGAGACTAATGAAAAACTGTTTTTT
TRBV30	15	.	few	TRBJ1-1	CAWSAFLSLNTEAFF	TGTGCCTGGAGTGCCTTCCTCAGCCTAAACACTGAAGCTTTCTTT
TRBV7-6	13	.	.	TRBJ1-5	CASSPHLNQPQHF	TGTGCCAGCAGCCCACACCTAAATCAGCCCCAGCATTTT
TRBV6-6	14	TRBD2	.	TRBJ2-7	CASSLAGEAYEQYF	TGTGCCAGCAGCTTAGCGGGAGAAGCCTACGAGCAGTACTTC
TRBV6-5	14	.	.	TRBJ1-4	CASREGRNNEKLFF	TGTGCCAGCAGGGAGGGACGGAATAATGAAAAACTGTTTTTT
TRBV30	13	.	.	TRBJ1-3	CAGTQGGGNTIYF	TGTGCCGGGACACAGGGAGGAGGAAACACCATATATTTT
TRBV19	16	.	once	TRBJ2-5	CASSIGLGPKGETQYF	TGTGCCAGTAGTATAGGGTTGGGACCCAAAGGGGAGACCCAGTACTTC
TRBV5-1	16	.	.	TRBJ1-1	CASSFGGVNGNTEAFF	TGCGCCAGCAGCTTTGGGGGCGTCAACGGGAACACTGAAGCTTTCTTT
TRBV7-9	16	TRBD2	.	TRBJ2-3	CASSLGLAGGPDTQYF	TGTGCCAGCAGCTTAGGGCTAGCGGGAGGGCCAGATACGCAGTATTTT
TRBV5-1	16	TRBD1	.	TRBJ1-2	CASSLGGQGRGYGYTF	TGCGCCAGCAGCTTGGGAGGACAGGGGAGGGGCTATGGCTACACCTTC
TRBV6-6	13	TRBD1	.	TRBJ1-2	CASSYYEGAGYTF	TGTGCCAGCAGTTATTATGAGGGGGCCGGCTACACCTTC
TRBV7-9	15	.	.	TRBJ2-5	CASSKSFRTEETQYF	TGTGCCAGCAGCAAGTCATTTAGGACAGAAGAGACCCAGTACTTC
TRBV7-2	14	.	.	TRBJ1-2	CASSVPGPTYGYTF	TGTGCCAGCAGCGTTCCCGGGCCAACCTATGGCTACACCTTC
TRBV7-8	13	.	.	TRBJ1-1	CASSYSQNTEAFF	TGTGCCAGCAGCTACTCTCAGAACACTGAAGCTTTCTTT
TRBV7-3	14	.	.	TRBJ1-2	CASSWGGQNYGYTF	TGTGCCAGCAGCTGGGGAGGACAGAACTATGGCTACACCTTC
TRBV18	17	TRBD1	.	TRBJ1-1	CASSTLDRPTTGTEAFF	TGTGCCAGCTCAACCCTGGACAGGCCCACAACCGGCACTGAAGCTTTCTTT
TRBV2	12	.	.	TRBJ1-3	CASSEMEGAIYF	TGTGCCAGCAGTGAAATGGAGGGTGCCATATATTTT